The rows below give T cell receptor beta chains drawn from one sample of a study of a mutant IDH1 vaccine in newly diagnosed glioma. These TCRs' antigens remain unknown. The assay was immunoSEQ multiplex PCR, and TCRdb's table has in-frame clones only and misses some. The data contain 110,000 or so clones, around 90% of them singletons. The input for sequencing was PBMCs, taken from a glioma patient whose treatment included an IDH1 peptide vaccine. These receptors were obtained from a woman aged 45 to 65 with glioma. The CDR3 runs from the conserved cysteine through the conserved F or W. A D gene is named only where the DNA matches it firmly. Expanded clones get a size class; other rows say once, few or many, or leave the size out.

V gene	J gene	D gene	clone size	CDR3 DNA	CDR3 protein
TRBV18	TRBJ1-5	NA	NA	TGTGCCAGCTCACCAAAGGGCGCACTCAATCAGCCCCAGCATTTT	CASSPKGALNQPQHF
TRBV5-4	TRBJ2-2	NA	NA	TGTGCCAGCAGCTTTGACAGGTTCACCGGGGAGCTGTTTTTT	CASSFDRFTGELFF
TRBV28	TRBJ1-2	TRBD1	NA	TGTGCCAGCAGTAACCGGGACAGGGGCAGTGGAGGCTACACCTTC	CASSNRDRGSGGYTF
TRBV9	TRBJ2-3	NA	NA	TGTGCCAGCAGCGTAGTGGGGAGAATCACAGATACGCAGTATTTT	CASSVVGRITDTQYF
TRBV19	TRBJ2-1	NA	NA	TGTGCCAGTAGATGGGGTACACGGGGTGAGCAGTTCTTC	CASRWGTRGEQFF
TRBV2	TRBJ1-3	TRBD1	NA	TGTGCCAGCAGTGACGAGGGGGCAGGGGGAAACACCATATATTTT	CASSDEGAGGNTIYF
TRBV30	TRBJ1-2	NA	NA	TGTGCCTGCCCACCTGAAAGGGGACTGTTAAACTATGGCTACACCTTC	CACPPERGLLNYGYTF
TRBV6-1	TRBJ1-2	NA	few	TGTGCCAGCAGTGTTGCCAGGGGTCTCTATGGCTACACCTTC	CASSVARGLYGYTF
TRBV5-4	TRBJ2-1	NA	NA	TGTGCCAGCAGCTGGGTAGCCGGCAAGTACAATGAGCAGTTCTTC	CASSWVAGKYNEQFF
TRBV28	TRBJ2-2	NA	NA	TGTGCCAGCACTAAGGGGCCGACTCTAACAGACACCGGGGAGCTGTTTTTT	CASTKGPTLTDTGELFF
TRBV19	TRBJ2-1	TRBD2	NA	TGTGCCAGTAGTACTGGGACTAGCGGGAGGGTAAAAGGGTGGCCTGAGCAGTTCTTC	CASSTGTSGRVKGWPEQFF